Each of the 25 T cell receptor beta chains below was sequenced from the same sample in a study of regulatory T cells in long-lasting Graves disease. Stated time point: newly diagnosed GD, antithyroid drugs for less than 3 months. From RNA extracted from PBMCs, the TCR library was made. For TCR beta, libraries came from iRepertoire HTBI primers and Arm-PCR of CDR3 regions. TCRdb recomputed calls from the multiplex PCR reads with MiXCR, one row per CDR3 protein. The sample carries a few hundred thousand distinct CDR3 sequences, 13% recorded once. These records were also assigned to another study, of T cells in Graves' hyperthyroidism and ophthalmopathy.

Source: peripheral blood mononuclear cells (PBMCs), taken at new diagnosis, from a patient treated with antithyroid drugs. Receptors were obtained from a man aged 25-40 years with Graves disease.

This clonotype has at least ten counts. The chain is built from TRBV24-1 and TRBJ2-1; 10 bases line up with TRBD2. The CDR3 contains 20 residues. The V gene end was trimmed by 4 bases and the J gene end by 2 bases; junction bases not matched to a gene: 16. Germline V gene data show CDR1 as KGHDR and CDR2 as SFDVKD. CDR3 nucleotides: TGTGCCACCAGTGACGCGACAGGGTCCAAACTAGCGGGAACCTACAATGAGCAGTTCTTC. Translation: CATSDATGSKLAGTYNEQFF.

This clonotype has a count of ten or more. The CDR3 protein is CASSPSNRALHEQYF. The CDR3 DNA reads as TGTGCCAGCAGTCCTTCCAACAGGGCCCTCCACGAGCAGTACTTC. The rearrangement uses TRBV7-9 and TRBJ2-7; D is perhaps TRBD1 (6 bases). The germline V gene encodes CDR1 SEHNR and CDR2 FQNEAQ (reference sequence). This CDR3 has 15 amino acids. With 6 bases removed from V and 5 bases from J, the gap between germline ends came to 20 bases.

This clonotype was found a few times. The chain recombines TRBV7-6 with TRBJ2-1; D might be TRBD2 (6 bases). The V end lost 5 bases, the J end lost 5 bases, and 13 bases lay between the germline ends. CDR3 size: 14 residues. Looked up from germline, CDR1 is SGHVS and CDR2 is FNYEAQ. This CDR3 reads CASSKGTLNNEQFF. The CDR3 DNA is TGTGCCAGCAGCAAAGGGACTCTGAACAATGAGCAGTTCTTC.

This clonotype was recorded at least ten times. CDR3 coding DNA: TGTGCCAGCACCCCGGGACGGTATCAGCCCCAGCATTTT. Protein sequence: CASTPGRYQPQHF. The gene calls are TRBV28 and TRBJ1-5; tentative D call: TRBD1 (5 bases). V gave up 7 bases and J gave up 5 bases, with 12 bases separating them. Germline V CDR1 and CDR2: MDHEN, SYDVKM. This CDR3 is 13 amino acids long.

The table lists this clonotype with many counts. The chain recombines TRBV7-2 with TRBJ2-1; 7 positions match TRBD2. CDR3 length equals 14 residues. Germline loops: CDR1 SGHTA, CDR2 FQGNSA. Trimming cost V 2 bases and J 4 bases; bases outside gene matches: 2. Here the CDR3 DNA reads TGTGCCAGCAGCTTACAGCGGGGATACAATGAGCAGTTCTTC. This codes for CASSLQRGYNEQFF.

This clonotype was picked up many times. J is TRBJ2-1 and V is TRBV24-1, with a weak D call TRBD2 (6 bases). Germline lookup yields CDR1 KGHDR and CDR2 SFDVKD. V shed 2 bases and J shed 5 bases, with 12 bases lying between them. CDR3 length: 15 amino acids. In nucleotides, the CDR3 is TGTGCCACCAGTGATTCCAGCGGGCCTAACAATGAGCAGTTCTTC. This sequence encodes CATSDSSGPNNEQFF.

Many counts were recorded for this clonotype. The chain carries TRBV6-1 and TRBJ2-5; 13 bases are a match to TRBD2. The junction had 9 bases not matched to a gene; V was cut back by 6 bases and J by 8 bases. This CDR3 contains 15 residues. Germline V gene sequence: CDR1 MNHNS, CDR2 SASEGT. CDR3 sequence reads: CASRWGTSGTNTQYF. For the CDR3, the DNA is TGTGCCAGCAGATGGGGGACTAGCGGGACAAATACCCAGTACTTC.

There are many counts of this clonotype. The rearrangement links TRBV5-1 to TRBJ1-2; D perhaps matches TRBD1 (6 bases). Germline assignment: CDR1 SGHRS and CDR2 YFSETQ. The V end lost 4 bases, the J end lost 3 bases, and 16 bases lay between the germline ends. The CDR3 totals 15 residues. The CDR3 sequence is CASSPIPGADYGYTF. As DNA, the CDR3 is TGCGCCAGCAGCCCGATCCCGGGGGCGGACTATGGCTACACCTTC. Complete variable domain (other parts from reference TRBV5-1 and TRBJ1-2): KAGVTQTPRYLIKTRGQQVTLSCSPISGHRSVSWYQQTPGQGLQFLFEYFSETQRNKGNFPGRFSGRQFSNSRSEMNVSTLELGDSALYLCASSPIPGADYGYTFGSGTRLTVV.

On this clonotype: The limits of the CDR3 on the DNA are not certain, so only TCRdb's listed CDR3 is given. The chain combines TRBV7-2 with TRBJ2-2; the table's D gene call, TRBD2, was not cross checked with the DNA. The CDR3 is made up of 16 amino acids, end residues included. CDR1 is SGHTA and CDR2 is FQGNSA in the germline V gene. CDR3 protein: CASSARLAGGLWSCFF.

This clonotype was seen at least ten times. The V call is TRBV19, the J call TRBJ1-1, with no clear D. The CDR3 totals 13 residues. Germline V CDR1 and CDR2: LNHDA, SQIVND (reference sequence). V was clipped by 6 bases and J by 1 base, with 9 bases between them. CDR3 amino acids: CASSPSENTEAFF. The CDR3 region has the DNA TGTGCCAGTAGCCCCAGCGAGAACACTGAAGCTTTCTTT.

The chain employs TRBV6-5 and TRBJ2-7; 12 bases fit TRBD1. The CDR3 has 15 amino acids. Losses at the gene ends were 1 base for V and 6 bases for J; bases not matched to a gene: 4. CDR1 is MNHEY, CDR2 SVGAGI, per germline. In DNA, the CDR3 is TGTGCCAGCAGTTACTTGGGACAGGGGGCGAGCGAGCAGTACTTC. This sequence encodes CASSYLGQGASEQYF.

This clonotype came up many times. The V and J genes are TRBV5-1 and TRBJ2-7, with D possibly being TRBD2 (6 bases). CDR3 length equals 12 residues. The V gene's germline CDR1 is SGHRS and CDR2 YFSETQ. The V gene lost 10 bases and the J gene lost 3 bases, with 14 bases spanning the gap. CDR3 sequence (DNA): TGCGCCCCCCGGGGGAATTGCTACGAGCAGTACTTC. This sequence encodes CAPRGNCYEQYF.

This chain joins TRBV9 and TRBJ2-1; D could derive from TRBD1 or TRBD2 (5 bases each). Per germline, CDR1 SGDLS and CDR2 YYNGEE. The CDR3 covers 13 residues. Trimming removed 2 bases from V and 6 bases from J, with 9 bases in between. CDR3 sequence: CASSVGTINEQFF. CDR3 sequence (DNA): TGTGCCAGCAGCGTTGGGACGATCAATGAGCAGTTCTTC. The whole variable domain, filled in from reference TRBV9 and TRBJ2-1, reads DSGVTQTPKHLITATGQRVTLRCSPRSGDLSVYWYQQSLDQGLQFLIQYYNGEERAKGNILERFSAQQFPDLHSELNLSSLELGDSALYFCASSVGTINEQFFGPGTRLTVL.

This clonotype was seen a few times. The V gene is TRBV5-1, the J gene TRBJ2-6, with 9 bases lining up with TRBD1. The CDR3 contains 17 residues. The germline V gene has CDR1 SGHRS and CDR2 YFSETQ. V dropped 5 bases and J dropped 2; count of bases not matched to a gene: 8. The CDR3 DNA sequence: TGCGCCAGCAGGAACTGGGACAGGGAAGCTGGGGCCAACGTCCTGACTTTC. It is translated as CASRNWDREAGANVLTF.

There are many counts of this clonotype. This chain uses TRBV24-1 with TRBJ2-7; D tentatively fits TRBD1 or TRBD2 (5 bases each). The CDR3 extends over 12 amino acids. The germline V gene encodes CDR1 KGHDR and CDR2 SFDVKD. Trimming took 9 bases from V and 2 from J, leaving 10 bases between them. The CDR3 loop is CATSRGAYEQYF. The CDR3 nucleotides read TGTGCCACCTCGAGGGGAGCCTACGAGCAGTACTTC.

In its sample, this clonotype was seen many times. The chain uses TRBV20-1 and TRBJ2-5, with D hard to call. V was cut by 3 bases and J by 7 bases, with 12 bases left in between. The CDR3 covers 12 residues. Germline V CDR1 and CDR2: DFQATT, SNEGSKA (reference sequence). This CDR3 is CSARVDAGTQYF. The CDR3 DNA sequence: TGCAGTGCTAGGGTTGACGCAGGGACCCAGTACTTC.

The J gene is TRBJ2-3, the V gene TRBV7-9, with 8 bases lining up with TRBD1. The CDR3 extends over 14 amino acids. The V segment lost 8 bases and the J segment 8 bases; nucleotides outside the gene matches: 12. Per the germline V gene, CDR1 is SEHNR and CDR2 is FQNEAQ (reference sequence). CDR3 sequence reads: CASGPPFQGATQYF. The CDR3 region has the DNA TGTGCCAGCGGACCCCCTTTCCAGGGGGCTACGCAGTATTTT. Variable domain in full (rest from reference TRBV7-9 and TRBJ2-3): DTGVSQNPRHKITKRGQNVTFRCDPISEHNRLYWYRQTLGQGPEFLTYFQNEAQLEKSRLLSDRFSAERPKGSFSTLEIQRTEQGDSAMYLCASGPPFQGATQYFGPGTRLTVL.

This chain connects TRBV5-6 to TRBJ2-5; D is perhaps TRBD2 (6 bases). Trimming cost V 1 base and J 4 bases, with 23 bases left between them. Germline-derived CDR1 and CDR2 are SGHDT and YYEEEE. The CDR3 sequence is 18 residues long. Written as DNA, the CDR3 is TGTGCCAGCAGCTTGAAGCGGCCGGGGGACTTTAAGAGAGAGACCCAGTACTTC. Residues: CASSLKRPGDFKRETQYF.

This clonotype was seen ten or more times. The chain recombines TRBV7-2 with TRBJ2-5; 7 nucleotides line up with TRBD2. Germline V gene lookup returns CDR1 SGHTA and CDR2 FQGNSA. This CDR3 has 15 amino acids. Trimming took 5 bases from V and 0 from J; bases not matched to a gene: 6. CDR3 in amino acids: CASSVSGSNQETQYF. Written as DNA, the CDR3 is TGTGCCAGCAGCGTTAGCGGGTCGAACCAAGAGACCCAGTACTTC.

The chain links TRBV11-2 to TRBJ2-5, with D possibly being TRBD1 or TRBD2 (5 bases each). The CDR3 totals 13 residues. Trimming removed 4 bases from V and 5 bases from J, with 11 bases in between. The germline V gene has CDR1 SGHAT and CDR2 FQNNGV. CDR3 bases: TGTGCCAGCAGCTCATCTTGGGGGGAGACCCAGTACTTC. Protein sequence: CASSSSWGETQYF. Supplemented by reference TRBV11-2 and TRBJ2-5, the full variable domain reads EAGVAQSPRYKIIEKRQSVAFWCNPISGHATLYWYQQILGQGPKLLIQFQNNGVVDDSQLPKDRFSAERLKGVDSTLKIQPAKLEDSAVYLCASSSSWGETQYFGPGTRLLVL.

The chain recombines TRBV19 with TRBJ2-1, with D unclear. Trimming shortened V by 7 bases and J by 4 bases, and 20 bases separated the two germline ends. The CDR3 extends over 16 amino acids. Looked up from germline, CDR1 is LNHDA and CDR2 is SQIVND (reference sequence). The CDR3 here is CASNVGFRRRYNEQFF. Here the CDR3 DNA reads TGTGCCAGTAATGTTGGATTTCGGAGACGGTACAATGAGCAGTTCTTC.

This clonotype was found many times. The chain links TRBV6-5 to TRBJ2-2, with D possibly matching TRBD2 (6 bases). CDR1 MNHEY and CDR2 SVGAGI come from the germline V gene. The CDR3 contains 15 residues. The ends were cut back, 1 base at V and 3 bases at J, with 9 bases in the middle. The CDR3 protein is CASSYYPGDTGELFF. CDR3 nucleotide sequence: TGTGCCAGCAGTTACTATCCGGGAGACACCGGGGAGCTGTTTTTT.

This clonotype was counted at least ten times. A much larger clone lies one base from this, so it may be a read error. V and J are TRBV5-1 and TRBJ2-1, with 7 bases aligning to TRBD2. J lost 7 bases, V lost 3 bases, and 10 bases had no gene match. The CDR3 contains 15 residues. CDR1 SGHRS and CDR2 YFSETQ come from the germline V gene. The CDR3 sequence: CASSWTGGGENEQFF. The CDR3 DNA sequence: TGCGCCAGCAGCTGGACTGGCGGGGGAGAGAATGAGCAGTTCTTC.

This clonotype was observed a handful of times. The V and J genes are TRBV25-1 and TRBJ1-1; weak D call: TRBD1 (5 bases). In germline, CDR1 is MGHDK, CDR2 SYGVNS. The V gene lost 3 bases and the J gene lost 4 bases, with 12 bases spanning the gap. The CDR3 loop spans 14 amino acids. The CDR3 DNA reads as TGTGCCAGCAGTGACCCAGGGCGCGGCACTGAAGCTTTCTTT. The encoded protein is CASSDPGRGTEAFF.

This clonotype was recorded at least ten times. V and J are TRBV4-1 and TRBJ2-5; a weak D match, TRBD2 (5 bases). V lost 4 bases, J lost 7 bases, and 16 bases lay in between. CDR3 length equals 14 residues. Germline assignment: CDR1 MGHRA and CDR2 YSYEKL. The CDR3 loop reads CASSRGSFEGTQYF. DNA of the CDR3: TGCGCCAGCAGCCGTGGTAGTTTCGAGGGGACCCAGTACTTC.